This T cell receptor (beta chain) is from a study of cytomegalovirus exposure and HLA in healthy donors. The study drew the donors from its approximately 120-subject validation cohort, separate from the approximately 690-subject first cohort. Trimming removed 3 bases from V and 4 bases from J, with 6 bases in between. CDR3 size: 13 residues. From germline, CDR1 is SGHDN and CDR2 FVKESK. Using immunoSEQ multiplex PCR, the repertoire was profiled, and TCRdb retains in-frame clones only, with some absent. The sample yields 150,000 or so clones, around 81% seen once. This chain connects TRBV14 to TRBJ2-2; D is unresolved. This clonotype was obtained from a man aged 30 to 39 in good health and CMV-seropositive. The material sequenced was PBMCs. CDR3 sequence: CASSQRSTGELFF. CDR3 DNA sequence: TGTGCCAGCAGCCAGAGGTCCACCGGGGAGCTGTTTTTT.